This T cell receptor beta chain came from a study of blood T cell repertoires in COVID-19. Study as a whole: Sites in the United States, Italy and Spain provided acute and convalescent COVID-19 samples. From T cells, B-cell-depleted T cells, or PBMCs came the material, which was cDNA or gDNA.

The germline V gene encodes CDR1 SGHDN and CDR2 FVKESK. The CDR3 is made up of 17 amino acids. V was clipped by 3 bases and J by 4 bases; unmatched bases: 11. How the authors handled the data: Nucleated cell number was recorded as an estimate derived from reference gene primer amplification. Using immunoSEQ multiplex PCR, the repertoire was profiled, and TCRdb retains in-frame clones only, with some absent. Clone size and V and J calls were adopted from that table, with D and trimming inferred from the DNA. The data show approximately 68,000 clones, with about 81% seen just once and over 8.5% held by the top ten.

The V gene is TRBV14, the J gene TRBJ1-3; TRBD1 agrees at 8 bases. The sample consisted of peripheral blood. This TCR was sampled from a human donor in a cohort sampled during active COVID-19. This chain's CDR3 is CASSHLGQGASGNTIYF. CDR3 DNA sequence: TGTGCCAGCAGCCACCTGGGGCAGGGGGCCTCGGGAAACACCATATATTTT.